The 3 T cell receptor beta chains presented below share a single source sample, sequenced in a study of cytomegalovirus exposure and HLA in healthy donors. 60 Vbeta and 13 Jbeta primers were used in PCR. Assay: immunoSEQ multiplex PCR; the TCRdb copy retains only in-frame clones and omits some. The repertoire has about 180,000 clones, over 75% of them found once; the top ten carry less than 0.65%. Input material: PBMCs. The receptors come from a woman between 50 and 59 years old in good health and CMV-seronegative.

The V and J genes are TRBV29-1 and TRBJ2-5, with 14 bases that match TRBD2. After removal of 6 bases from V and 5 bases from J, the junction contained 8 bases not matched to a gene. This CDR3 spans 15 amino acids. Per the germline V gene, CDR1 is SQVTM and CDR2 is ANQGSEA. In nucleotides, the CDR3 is TGCAGCGTAGAGACTAGCGGGGGGGCCTATGAGACCCAGTACTTC. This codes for CSVETSGGAYETQYF.

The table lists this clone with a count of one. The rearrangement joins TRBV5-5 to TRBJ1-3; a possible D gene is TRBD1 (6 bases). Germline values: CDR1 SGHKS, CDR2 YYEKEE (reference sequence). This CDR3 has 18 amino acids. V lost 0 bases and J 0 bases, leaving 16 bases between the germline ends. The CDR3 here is CASSLDPKTGISGNTIYF. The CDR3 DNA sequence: TGTGCCAGCAGCTTGGACCCTAAAACAGGGATCTCTGGAAACACCATATATTTT. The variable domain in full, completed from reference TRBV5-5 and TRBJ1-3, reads DAGVTQSPTHLIKTRGQQVTLRCSPISGHKSVSWYQQVLGQGPQFIFQYYEKEERGRGNFPDRFSARQFPNYSSELNVNALLLGDSALYLCASSLDPKTGISGNTIYFGEGSWLTVV.

CDR3: CASTQIAGGIRGQYF. Written as DNA, the CDR3 is TGTGCCAGCACACAGATAGCGGGAGGGATACGTGGGCAGTACTTC. V is TRBV6-6 and J is TRBJ2-7; 11 positions agree with TRBD2. Germline V gene data show CDR1 as MNHNY and CDR2 as SVGAGI (reference sequence). V gave up 7 bases and J gave up 9 bases; unmatched junction bases: 14. This CDR3 contains 15 residues.